This T cell receptor (beta chain) was documented in a study of blood T cell repertoires in COVID-19. The wider study: PBMCs, B-cell-depleted T cells, or T cells provided the cDNA or gDNA that made up the material.

Participants, about 18 to 95 years old, spanned 25 or so US areas. Participants' reported clinical history set cohort assignment. Recovery meant two consecutive negative NP/OP PCR tests, professional clearance, or resolved symptoms. TCRdb's copy holds only in-frame clones and misses some; the assay was immunoSEQ multiplex PCR. Seen here are under 300,000 clones, 70% to 90% observed once, and the top ten hold about 1.9%. The V and J ends lost 7 bases and 0 bases respectively, with 19 bases between them. Germline loops: CDR1 SNHLY, CDR2 FYNNEI. The CDR3 covers 17 residues. This clone was picked up one time.

V usage is TRBV2 and J usage is TRBJ1-5; a weak D match, TRBD1 (5 bases). This receptor was obtained from a woman in her forties or fifties who had recovered from COVID-19. Material for sequencing was PBMCs or T cells enriched from blood (not recorded which). The CDR3 region has the DNA TGTGCCAGCAAGATGACAAGGGGTTACCTTAGCAATCAGCCCCAGCATTTT. Protein product: CASKMTRGYLSNQPQHF.